This T cell receptor (beta chain) came from a study of shared clonotypes between healthy human individuals. Turning to the study itself: Each donor's CD4 naive and CD4 memory cells filled three plates apiece, CD8 naive two, and CD8 memory one.

Of note for this clone: As yet, its antigen is unknown.

Findings of the study overall: Larger richness was generally estimated for naive than memory subsets. The low donor count limited represented genetic and exposure-history diversity.

The CDR3 consists of 16 residues. Germline CDR1 reads SGHAT; CDR2 reads FQDESV (reference sequence). V lost 1 base to trimming and J lost 2 bases, with 13 bases between them. Each subset's genomic DNA was shared equally among a number of immunoSEQ plates. Libraries were prepared by immunoSEQ multiplex PCR; TCRdb keeps only in-frame clonotypes and omits some of them. The data hold roughly 2 million clones, with 90% to 96% observed a single time. This receptor was taken from a man aged 18 to 29 in good health. Sequencing was performed on naive CD4+ T cells sorted from blood. Indicated subset: CD45RA+ positively selected. This chain uses TRBV11-1 with TRBJ2-3, with D possibly matching TRBD2 (6 bases). The CDR3 bases are TGTGCCAGCAGCTTAGGGGGACTCTGGTCCACAGATACGCAGTATTTT. It is translated as CASSLGGLWSTDTQYF.